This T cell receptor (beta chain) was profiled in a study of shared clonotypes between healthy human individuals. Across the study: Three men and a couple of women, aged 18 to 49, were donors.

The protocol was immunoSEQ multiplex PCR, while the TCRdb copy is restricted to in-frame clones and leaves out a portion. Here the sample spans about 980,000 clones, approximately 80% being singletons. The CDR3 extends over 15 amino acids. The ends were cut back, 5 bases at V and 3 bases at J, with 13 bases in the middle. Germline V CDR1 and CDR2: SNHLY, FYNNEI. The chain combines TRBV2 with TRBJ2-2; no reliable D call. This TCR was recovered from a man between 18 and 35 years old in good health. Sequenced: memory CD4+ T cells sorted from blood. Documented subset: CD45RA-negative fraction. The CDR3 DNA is TGTGCCAGCAGTATTCAGGCACCCTACACCGGGGAGCTGTTTTTT. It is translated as CASSIQAPYTGELFF.